These T cell receptor beta chains were read from a single sample in a study of cytotoxic CD8 clonotypes in ibrutinib-treated CLL. Assay used: immunoSEQ multiplex PCR; TCRdb lists only in-frame clones, some missing. The sample records more than 200,000 clones, about three quarters being singletons. This specimen consisted of PBMCs, obtained after 24 months of ibrutinib treatment. The receptors were sampled from a human donor with chronic lymphocytic leukemia. The CDR3 runs from the conserved cysteine through the conserved F or W. The D gene is left open where the match is weak. Clone size is not always given. Where it is, it says once, few, many or a class for expanded clones.

>TRBD2|TRBJ2-1|TRBV5-1|.
CASSQGGGRAGEQFF
TGCGCCAGCAGCCAGGGCGGCGGGAGGGCTGGGGAGCAGTTCTTC
>TRBD2|TRBJ2-3|TRBV19|.
CASSVLAGGSDTQYF
TGTGCCAGTAGTGTACTAGCGGGGGGGTCCGATACGCAGTATTTT
>.|TRBJ1-1|TRBV27|.
CASSPGKRWYANTEAFF
TGTGCCAGCAGTCCCGGGAAGAGGTGGTACGCGAACACTGAAGCTTTCTTT
>.|TRBJ1-2|TRBV6-6|few
CASSPDYGYTF
TGTGCCAGCAGTCCTGACTATGGCTACACCTTC
>TRBD1|TRBJ2-6|TRBV15|.
CATSGGQGARGANVLTF
TGTGCCACCAGCGGCGGACAGGGGGCGAGAGGGGCCAACGTCCTGACTTTC
>TRBD1|TRBJ1-4|TRBV6-5|.
CASGDRGPRKLFF
TGTGCCAGCGGGGACAGGGGGCCCAGAAAACTGTTTTTT
>.|TRBJ2-7|TRBV18|.
CASSQKTGEQYF
TGTGCCAGCTCACAGAAAACGGGCGAGCAGTACTTC
>.|TRBJ1-2|TRBV28|.
CASSPGNYGYTF
TGTGCCAGCAGTCCCGGTAACTATGGCTACACCTTC
>TRBD2|TRBJ2-7|TRBV11-2|.
CASSLPLAGAFPYEQYF
TGTGCCAGCAGCTTACCCCTAGCGGGAGCCTTTCCCTACGAGCAGTACTTC
>.|TRBJ2-7|TRBV7-9|few
CASSPTVFEQYF
TGTGCCAGCAGCCCCACAGTTTTCGAGCAGTACTTC
>.|TRBJ1-5|TRBV6-5|few
CASSYDGNQPQHF
TGTGCCAGCAGTTACGATGGGAATCAGCCCCAGCATTTT
>TRBD1|TRBJ2-3|TRBV4-2|.
CASSQEGTGGGTDTQYF
TGTGCCAGCAGCCAAGAGGGGACAGGGGGGGGCACAGATACGCAGTATTTT
>TRBD1|TRBJ2-2|TRBV7-3|few
CASRRTGVTGELFF
TGTGCCAGCCGCCGGACAGGGGTCACCGGGGAGCTGTTTTTT
>TRBD2|TRBJ2-2|TRBV27|.
CASGTSGRSPGELFF
TGTGCCAGCGGAACTAGCGGGAGGTCCCCCGGGGAGCTGTTTTTT
>.|TRBJ2-3|TRBV12-5|.
CASGLTAGRTDTQYF
TGTGCTAGTGGTTTGACGGCGGGTCGCACAGATACGCAGTATTTT
>.|TRBJ1-4|TRBV5-1|.
CASSRWDRDEKLFF
TGCGCCAGCAGCCGGTGGGACCGCGATGAAAAACTGTTTTTT
>.|TRBJ2-1|TRBV5-1|.
CASSLSGSNEQFF
TGCGCCAGCAGCTTATCCGGGAGTAATGAGCAGTTCTTC
>.|TRBJ2-5|TRBV7-3|.
CASSPDALEETQYF
TGTGCCAGCAGCCCCGACGCCTTGGAGGAGACCCAGTACTTC
>.|TRBJ1-2|TRBV11-1|few
CASSPGSRNYGYTF
TGTGCCAGCAGCCCGGGATCTAGGAACTATGGCTACACCTTC
>TRBD2|TRBJ2-1|TRBV5-1|few
CASSLAGSYNEQFF
TGCGCCAGCAGTCTAGCGGGCTCCTACAATGAGCAGTTCTTC
>TRBD1|TRBJ2-7|TRBV6-5|.
CASSYSGTGNEQYF
TGTGCCAGCAGTTACTCCGGGACAGGGAATGAGCAGTACTTC
>.|TRBJ2-1|TRBV4-1|.
CASSQGGENEQFF
TGCGCCAGCAGCCAAGGAGGGGAGAATGAGCAGTTCTTC
>TRBD2|TRBJ2-4|TRBV29-1|.
CSVRDGGGNIQYF
TGCAGCGTGCGGGACGGCGGGGGAAACATTCAGTACTTC
>.|TRBJ2-1|TRBV29-1|.
CSVVFRNNEQFF
TGCAGCGTTGTTTTCAGAAACAATGAGCAGTTCTTC
>.|TRBJ1-2|TRBV6-5|.
CASSYRYRASNYGYTF
TGTGCCAGCAGTTACCGTTACAGGGCGTCTAACTATGGCTACACCTTC
>TRBD1|TRBJ2-2|TRBV9|once
CASAQGVPNTGELFF
TGTGCCAGCGCCCAGGGGGTCCCCAACACCGGGGAGCTGTTTTTT
>TRBD2|TRBJ2-7|TRBV28|.
CASSLGLARIYEQYF
TGTGCCAGCAGTTTGGGACTAGCGCGAATCTACGAGCAGTACTTC
>.|TRBJ2-2|TRBV27|.
CASRQGNTGELFF
TGTGCCAGCCGGCAGGGGAACACCGGGGAGCTGTTTTTT
>.|TRBJ1-2|TRBV28|.
CASSVDLSDYGYTF
TGTGCCAGCAGTGTGGACCTTTCGGACTATGGCTACACCTTC
>.|TRBJ2-2|TRBV5-1|.
CASGHLGAENTGELFF
TGCGCCAGCGGCCACCTAGGGGCAGAGAACACCGGGGAGCTGTTTTTT
>.|TRBJ2-6|TRBV28|.
CASSPTMGFNSGANVLTF
TGTGCCAGCAGTCCTACTATGGGTTTCAACTCTGGGGCCAACGTCCTGACTTTC
>.|TRBJ1-4|TRBV27|.
CASSPRGDIPSGEREKLFF
TGTGCCAGCAGTCCCCGGGGGGATATACCATCGGGGGAGCGTGAAAAACTGTTTTTT
>.|TRBJ2-1|TRBV27|few
CASRSLTENEQFF
TGTGCCAGCCGCAGTTTAACGGAAAATGAGCAGTTCTTC
>.|TRBJ2-7|TRBV28|.
CASSSLDTTYEQYF
TGTGCCAGCAGTTCCCTGGACACGACCTACGAGCAGTACTTC
>.|TRBJ1-2|TRBV5-4|.
CASTSMGDPRRYGYTF
TGTGCCAGCACCAGCATGGGGGACCCCCGGCGGTATGGCTACACCTTC
>.|TRBJ2-3|TRBV19|.
CASSAPGSILGDTQYF
TGTGCCAGTAGTGCGCCGGGATCGATTCTGGGAGATACGCAGTATTTT
>.|TRBJ2-5|TRBV29-1|.
CSVEDQWTQETQYF
TGCAGCGTTGAAGATCAGTGGACGCAAGAGACCCAGTACTTC
>.|TRBJ2-1|TRBV7-7|.
CASRGGSEQFF
TGTGCTAGCAGAGGAGGGTCTGAGCAGTTCTTC
>TRBD1|TRBJ1-5|TRBV27|.
CASSPRQGQPQHF
TGTGCCAGCAGTCCTCGACAGGGGCAGCCCCAGCATTTT
>.|TRBJ2-7|TRBV27|once
CASSLYRTPSYEQYF
TGTGCCAGCAGTTTATATAGGACCCCCTCCTACGAGCAGTACTTC
>.|TRBJ2-2|TRBV7-3|.
CASSLGGANTGELFF
TGTGCCAGCAGCTTGGGCGGGGCGAACACCGGGGAGCTGTTTTTT
>TRBD2|TRBJ2-1|TRBV7-2|.
CASSSGTRRGNEQFF
TGTGCCAGCAGCTCGGGGACTAGACGGGGGAATGAGCAGTTCTTC
>.|TRBJ2-2|TRBV15|.
CATSREADSNTGELFF
TGTGCCACCAGCAGAGAAGCGGACTCGAACACCGGGGAGCTGTTTTTT
>TRBD2|TRBJ2-5|TRBV14|.
CASSQEAGASGRQTQYF
TGTGCCAGCAGCCAAGAGGCCGGGGCTAGCGGGAGGCAGACCCAGTACTTC
>TRBD1|TRBJ2-7|TRBV7-9|.
CASSLGTGEYEQYF
TGTGCCAGCAGCTTAGGGACAGGGGAGTACGAGCAGTACTTC
>TRBD1|TRBJ1-2|TRBV5-4|.
CASSTGQAAPGYTF
TGTGCCAGCAGCACAGGACAGGCGGCACCTGGCTACACCTTC
>.|TRBJ2-1|TRBV4-1|.
CASSQELAYFPNEQFF
TGCGCCAGCAGCCAAGAACTAGCATATTTCCCTAATGAGCAGTTCTTC
>.|TRBJ2-5|TRBV5-1|.
CASSAGQTETQYF
TGCGCCAGCAGCGCGGGACAGACAGAGACCCAGTACTTC
>TRBD1|TRBJ2-7|TRBV18|.
CASSSRGTGTYEQYF
TGTGCCAGCTCATCCCGGGGGACAGGCACCTACGAGCAGTACTTC
>.|TRBJ2-7|TRBV21-1|.
CASSKRASSYEQYF
TGTGCCAGCAGCAAAAGGGCTAGCTCCTACGAGCAGTACTTC
>.|TRBJ1-3|TRBV29-1|.
CSVGLPTRGAGNTIYF
TGCAGCGTTGGACTACCCACGAGGGGGGCTGGCAACACCATATATTTT
>.|TRBJ2-7|TRBV19|.
CARNRQREGEQYF
TGTGCCAGGAATCGGCAACGCGAAGGCGAGCAGTACTTC
>.|TRBJ2-7|TRBV4-1|.
CASSQDPVITYEQYF
TGCGCCAGCAGCCAAGACCCGGTAATTACGTACGAGCAGTACTTC
>.|TRBJ2-7|TRBV7-3|.
CASSPNRYYEQYF
TGTGCCAGCAGCCCGAATCGGTACTACGAGCAGTACTTC